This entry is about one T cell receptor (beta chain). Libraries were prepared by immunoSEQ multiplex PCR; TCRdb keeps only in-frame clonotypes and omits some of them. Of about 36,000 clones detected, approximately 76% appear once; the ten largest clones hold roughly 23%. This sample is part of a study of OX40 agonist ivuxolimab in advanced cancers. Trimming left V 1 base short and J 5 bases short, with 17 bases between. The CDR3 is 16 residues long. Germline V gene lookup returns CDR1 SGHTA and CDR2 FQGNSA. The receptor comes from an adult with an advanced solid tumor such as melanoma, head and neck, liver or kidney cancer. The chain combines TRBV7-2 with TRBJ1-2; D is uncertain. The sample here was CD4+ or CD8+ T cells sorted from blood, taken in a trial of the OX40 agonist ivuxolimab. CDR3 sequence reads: CASSLVNRRGRYGYTF. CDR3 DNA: TGTGCCAGCAGCTTAGTGAATCGCCGAGGACGGTATGGCTACACCTTC.